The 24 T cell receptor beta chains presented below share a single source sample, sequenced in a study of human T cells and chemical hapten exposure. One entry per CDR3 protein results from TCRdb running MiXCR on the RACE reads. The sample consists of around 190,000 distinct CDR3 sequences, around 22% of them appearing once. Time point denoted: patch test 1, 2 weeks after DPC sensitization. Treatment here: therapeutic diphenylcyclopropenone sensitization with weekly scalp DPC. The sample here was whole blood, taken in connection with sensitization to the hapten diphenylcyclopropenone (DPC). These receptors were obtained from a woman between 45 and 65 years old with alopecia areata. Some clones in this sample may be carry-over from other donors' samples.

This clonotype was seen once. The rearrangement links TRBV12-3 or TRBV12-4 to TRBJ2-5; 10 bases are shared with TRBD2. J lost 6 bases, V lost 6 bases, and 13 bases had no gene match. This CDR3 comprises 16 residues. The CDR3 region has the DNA TGTGCCAGCAGCCGCCCTAGCGGGAGTTTCGGAAAGACCCAGTACTTC. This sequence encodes CASSRPSGSFGKTQYF.

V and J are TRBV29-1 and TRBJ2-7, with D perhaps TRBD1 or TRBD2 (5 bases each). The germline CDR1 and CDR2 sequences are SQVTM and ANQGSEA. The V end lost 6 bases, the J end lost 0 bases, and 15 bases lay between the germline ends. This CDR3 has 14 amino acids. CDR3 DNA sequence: TGCAGCGTCCTCCGGGACCCTAACTCCTACGAGCAGTACTTC. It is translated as CSVLRDPNSYEQYF.

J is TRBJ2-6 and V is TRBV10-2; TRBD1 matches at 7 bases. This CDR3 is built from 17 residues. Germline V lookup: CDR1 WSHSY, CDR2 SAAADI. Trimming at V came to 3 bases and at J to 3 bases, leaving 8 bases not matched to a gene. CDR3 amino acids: CASSEKGAPLGANVLTF. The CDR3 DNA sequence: TGCGCCAGCAGTGAAAAGGGGGCGCCTCTTGGGGCCAACGTCCTGACTTTC.

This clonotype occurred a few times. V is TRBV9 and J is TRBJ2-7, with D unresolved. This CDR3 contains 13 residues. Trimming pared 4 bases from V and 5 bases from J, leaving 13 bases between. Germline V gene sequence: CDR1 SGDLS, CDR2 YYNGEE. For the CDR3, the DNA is TGTGCCAGCAGCCTGAGGAGTTTCGACGAGCAGTACTTC. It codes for CASSLRSFDEQYF.

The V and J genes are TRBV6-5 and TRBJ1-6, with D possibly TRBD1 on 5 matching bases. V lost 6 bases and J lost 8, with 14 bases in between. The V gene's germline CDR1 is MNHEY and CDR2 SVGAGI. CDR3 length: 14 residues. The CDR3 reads CASSIRLGDSPLHF. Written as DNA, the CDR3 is TGTGCCAGCAGCATTCGATTGGGGGATTCACCCCTCCACTTT.

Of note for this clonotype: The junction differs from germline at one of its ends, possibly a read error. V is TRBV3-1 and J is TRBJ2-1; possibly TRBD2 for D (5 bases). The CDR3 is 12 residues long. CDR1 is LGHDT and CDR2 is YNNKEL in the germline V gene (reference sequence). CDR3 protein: CASSQDEVALYF. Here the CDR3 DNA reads TGTGCCAGCAGCCAAGATGAGGTAGCGCTTTACTTC.

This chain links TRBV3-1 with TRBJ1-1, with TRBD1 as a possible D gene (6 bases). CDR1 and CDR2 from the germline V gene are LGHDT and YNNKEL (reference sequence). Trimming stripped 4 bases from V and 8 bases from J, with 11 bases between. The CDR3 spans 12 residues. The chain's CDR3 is CASSLQGSEAFF. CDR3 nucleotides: TGTGCCAGCAGCCTACAGGGTTCCGAAGCTTTCTTT.

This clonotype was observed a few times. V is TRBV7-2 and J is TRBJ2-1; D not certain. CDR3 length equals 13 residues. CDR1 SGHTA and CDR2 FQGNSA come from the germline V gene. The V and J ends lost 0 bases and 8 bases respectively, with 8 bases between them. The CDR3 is CASSLAFPDEQFF. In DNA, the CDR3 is TGTGCCAGCAGCTTAGCTTTCCCTGATGAGCAGTTCTTC.

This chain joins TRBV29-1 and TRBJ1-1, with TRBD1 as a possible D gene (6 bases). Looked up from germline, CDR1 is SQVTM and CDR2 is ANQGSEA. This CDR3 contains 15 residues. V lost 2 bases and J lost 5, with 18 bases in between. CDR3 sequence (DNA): TGCAGCGTTGAAAACCCCCGGGCAGGGGAAACTGAAGCTTTCTTT. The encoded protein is CSVENPRAGETEAFF.

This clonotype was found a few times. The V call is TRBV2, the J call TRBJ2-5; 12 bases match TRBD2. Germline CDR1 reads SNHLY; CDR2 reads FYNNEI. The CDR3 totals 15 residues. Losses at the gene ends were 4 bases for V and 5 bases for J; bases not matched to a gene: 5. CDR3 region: CASSGLAGVGETQYF. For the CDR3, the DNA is TGTGCCAGCAGTGGACTAGCGGGAGTGGGGGAGACCCAGTACTTC.

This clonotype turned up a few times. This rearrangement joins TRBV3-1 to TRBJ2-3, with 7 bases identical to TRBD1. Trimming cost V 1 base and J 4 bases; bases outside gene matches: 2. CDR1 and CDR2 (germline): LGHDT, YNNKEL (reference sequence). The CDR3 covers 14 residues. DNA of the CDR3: TGTGCCAGCAGCCAAGGCGGACAGGCAGATACGCAGTATTTT. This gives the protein CASSQGGQADTQYF.

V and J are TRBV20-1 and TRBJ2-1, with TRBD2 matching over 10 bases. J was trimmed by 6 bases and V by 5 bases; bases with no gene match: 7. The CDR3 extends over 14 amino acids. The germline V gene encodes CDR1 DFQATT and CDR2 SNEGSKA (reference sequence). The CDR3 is CSAQRASGSNEQFF. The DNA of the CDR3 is TGCAGTGCTCAACGGGCTAGCGGGAGCAATGAGCAGTTCTTC.

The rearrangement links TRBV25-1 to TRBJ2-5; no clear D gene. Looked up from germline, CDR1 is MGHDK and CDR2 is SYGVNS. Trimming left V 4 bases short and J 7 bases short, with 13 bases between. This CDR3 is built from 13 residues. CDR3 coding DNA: TGTGCCAGCAGTGCGACTGGTTGGGGGACCCAGTACTTC. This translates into CASSATGWGTQYF. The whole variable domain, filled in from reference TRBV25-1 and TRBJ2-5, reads EADIYQTPRYLVIGTGKKITLECSQTMGHDKMYWYQQDPGMELHLIHYSYGVNSTEKGDLSSESTVSRIRTEHFPLTLESARPSHTSQYLCASSATGWGTQYFGPGTRLLVL.

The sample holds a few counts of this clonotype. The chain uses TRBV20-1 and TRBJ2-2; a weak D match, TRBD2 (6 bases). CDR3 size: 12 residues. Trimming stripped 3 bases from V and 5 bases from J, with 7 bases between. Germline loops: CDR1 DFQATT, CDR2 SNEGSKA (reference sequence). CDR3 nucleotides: TGCAGTGCTAGTGGGGGGACCGGGGAGCTGTTTTTT. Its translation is CSASGGTGELFF.

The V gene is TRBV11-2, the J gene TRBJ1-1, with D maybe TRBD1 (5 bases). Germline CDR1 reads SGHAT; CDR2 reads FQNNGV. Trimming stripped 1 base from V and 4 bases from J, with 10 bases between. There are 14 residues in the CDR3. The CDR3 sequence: CASSLGDLTTEAFF. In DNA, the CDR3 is TGTGCCAGCAGCTTAGGGGACCTAACCACTGAAGCTTTCTTT.

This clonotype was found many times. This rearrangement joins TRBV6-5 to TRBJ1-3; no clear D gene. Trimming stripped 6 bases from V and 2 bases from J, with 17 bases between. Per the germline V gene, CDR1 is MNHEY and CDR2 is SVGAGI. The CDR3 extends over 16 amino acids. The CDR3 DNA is TGTGCCAGCAGACCCAGTGGGGTTAGCGCTGGAAACACCATATATTTT. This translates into CASRPSGVSAGNTIYF.

The CDR3 bases are TGTGCCACCTCAGCAGGAGAGTACGGCTATGGCTACACCTTC. It yields the protein CATSAGEYGYGYTF. V gene TRBV15 combines with J gene TRBJ1-2; D unclear. Per germline, CDR1 LNHNV and CDR2 YYDKDF (reference sequence). V lost 8 bases, J lost 4 bases, and 17 bases lay in between. CDR3 size: 14 residues.

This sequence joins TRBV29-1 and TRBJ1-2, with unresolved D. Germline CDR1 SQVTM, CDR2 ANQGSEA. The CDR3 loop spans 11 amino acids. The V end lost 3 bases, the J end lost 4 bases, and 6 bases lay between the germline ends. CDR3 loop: CSVDWGYGYTF. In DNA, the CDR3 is TGCAGCGTTGACTGGGGCTATGGCTACACCTTC.

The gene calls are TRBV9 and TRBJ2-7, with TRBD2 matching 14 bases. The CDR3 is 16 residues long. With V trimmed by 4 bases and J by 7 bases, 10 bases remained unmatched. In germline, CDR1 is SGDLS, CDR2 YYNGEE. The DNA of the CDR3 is TGTGCCAGCAGCCCGAGACTAGCGGGAGGGCCGGATGAGCAGTACTTC. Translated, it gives CASSPRLAGGPDEQYF.

The CDR3 reads CASSINRETEDTQYF. CDR3 sequence (DNA): TGTGCCAGTAGTATCAACAGGGAGACTGAAGATACGCAGTATTTT. The genes are TRBV19 and TRBJ2-3; D is possibly TRBD1 (6 bases). V gave up 3 bases and J gave up 5 bases, with 15 bases separating them. The germline V gene encodes CDR1 LNHDA and CDR2 SQIVND (reference sequence). This CDR3 is 15 amino acids long.

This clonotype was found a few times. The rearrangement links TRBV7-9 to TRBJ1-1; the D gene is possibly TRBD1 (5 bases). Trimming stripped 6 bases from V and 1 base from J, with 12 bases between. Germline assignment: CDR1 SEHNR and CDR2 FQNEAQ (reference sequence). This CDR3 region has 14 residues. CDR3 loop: CASRFPTGNTEAFF. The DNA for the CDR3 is TGTGCCAGCAGGTTTCCTACAGGGAACACTGAAGCTTTCTTT.

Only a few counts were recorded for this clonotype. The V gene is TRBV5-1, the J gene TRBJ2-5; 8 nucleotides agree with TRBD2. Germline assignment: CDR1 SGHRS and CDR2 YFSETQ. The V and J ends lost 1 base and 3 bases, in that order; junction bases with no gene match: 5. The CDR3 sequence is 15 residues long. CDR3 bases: TGCGCCAGCAGCTTGTTACTAGCGGATGAAGAGACCCAGTACTTC. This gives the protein CASSLLLADEETQYF. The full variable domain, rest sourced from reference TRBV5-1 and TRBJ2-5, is KAGVTQTPRYLIKTRGQQVTLSCSPISGHRSVSWYQQTPGQGLQFLFEYFSETQRNKGNFPGRFSGRQFSNSRSEMNVSTLELGDSALYLCASSLLLADEETQYFGPGTRLLVL.

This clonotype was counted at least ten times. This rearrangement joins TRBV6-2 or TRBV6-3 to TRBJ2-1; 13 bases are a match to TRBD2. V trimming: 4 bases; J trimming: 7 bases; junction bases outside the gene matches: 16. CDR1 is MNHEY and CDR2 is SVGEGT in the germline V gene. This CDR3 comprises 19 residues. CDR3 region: CASSFLLLTSGRAKNEQFF. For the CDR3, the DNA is TGTGCCAGCAGTTTCCTCCTTCTAACTAGCGGGAGGGCAAAGAATGAGCAGTTCTTC.

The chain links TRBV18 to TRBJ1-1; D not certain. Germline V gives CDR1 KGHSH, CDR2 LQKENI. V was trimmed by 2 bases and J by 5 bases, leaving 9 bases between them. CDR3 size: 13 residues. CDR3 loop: CASSPSLGTEAFF. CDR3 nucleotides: TGTGCCAGCTCACCATCGTTAGGTACTGAAGCTTTCTTT. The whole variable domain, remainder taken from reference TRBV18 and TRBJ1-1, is NAGVMQNPRHLVRRRGQEARLRCSPMKGHSHVYWYRQLPEEGLKFMVYLQKENIIDESGMPKERFSAEFPKEGPSILRIQQVVRGDSAAYFCASSPSLGTEAFFGQGTRLTVV.